The present T cell receptor (beta chain) was sequenced within a study of cytomegalovirus exposure and HLA in healthy donors. Remarks on this clone: Its target is unknown.

The PCR contained 60 Vbeta and 13 Jbeta primers. The table came from immunoSEQ multiplex PCR; TCRdb's copy has only in-frame clones and leaves some out. Of about 180,000 clones listed, about four fifths are singletons. Germline V lookup: CDR1 GTSNPN, CDR2 SVGIG (reference sequence). Trimming removed 3 bases from V and 4 bases from J, with 18 bases in between. The CDR3 consists of 15 residues. General observations from the study: TCR beta chains numbering more than 150 were designated cytomegalovirus-associated. Likely technical artifact: a cluster of highly shared sequence variants. Presence/absence analyses rested on an assumption that sequencing depth was roughly uniform across donors.

What was sequenced was PBMCs. The rearrangement joins TRBV30 to TRBJ1-2; tentatively, D is TRBD1 (5 bases). The receptor was derived from a woman aged 25 to 39 in good health and CMV-seronegative. This chain's CDR3 is CAWRGRRGSGYGYTF. The CDR3 coding sequence is TGTGCCTGGAGAGGGAGGCGGGGGTCGGGCTATGGCTACACCTTC. The full variable domain, with the rest looked up from reference TRBV30 and TRBJ1-2, is SQTIHQWPATLVQPVGSPLSLECTVEGTSNPNLYWYRQAAGRGLQLLFYSVGIGQISSEVPQNLSASRPQDRQFILSSKKLLLSDSGFYLCAWRGRRGSGYGYTFGSGTRLTVV.